The T cell receptor (beta chain) under discussion was sequenced for a study of vaccination and CD4 T cells after COVID-19. The overall study: The convalescents were made up of six males and four females, two of whom were Hispanic.

Concerning this clonotype itself: Its matching antigen is unknown.

This sample's treatment: 10-day PBMC culture with coronavirus spike peptide pools or control peptides (ViraFEST assay). With the Oncomine TCR Beta short-read assay, DNA from cultured CD4+ T cells was sequenced. TCRdb re-derived calls from the PCR reads in MiXCR, one entry per CDR3 protein. The repertoire holds 20,000 or so distinct CDR3 sequences, over 35% seen once, with approximately 18% in the top ten. The sample was CD4+ T cells from blood, cultured in vitro, taken before SARS-CoV-2 vaccination. The TCR comes from a human donor who received a COVID-19 vaccine.

The CDR3: CASSHLRGGNHGGSNQPQHF. The CDR3 DNA follows: TGTGCCAGCAGTCACCTACGGGGGGGAAACCACGGGGGTAGCAATCAGCCCCAGCATTTT. This sequence joins TRBV6-2 or TRBV6-3 and TRBJ1-5; D perhaps matches TRBD1 (5 bases). V was shortened by 5 bases and J by 0 bases, with 26 bases between the two germline ends. The CDR3 is made up of 20 amino acids. CDR1 is MNHEY and CDR2 is SVGEGT in the germline V gene.